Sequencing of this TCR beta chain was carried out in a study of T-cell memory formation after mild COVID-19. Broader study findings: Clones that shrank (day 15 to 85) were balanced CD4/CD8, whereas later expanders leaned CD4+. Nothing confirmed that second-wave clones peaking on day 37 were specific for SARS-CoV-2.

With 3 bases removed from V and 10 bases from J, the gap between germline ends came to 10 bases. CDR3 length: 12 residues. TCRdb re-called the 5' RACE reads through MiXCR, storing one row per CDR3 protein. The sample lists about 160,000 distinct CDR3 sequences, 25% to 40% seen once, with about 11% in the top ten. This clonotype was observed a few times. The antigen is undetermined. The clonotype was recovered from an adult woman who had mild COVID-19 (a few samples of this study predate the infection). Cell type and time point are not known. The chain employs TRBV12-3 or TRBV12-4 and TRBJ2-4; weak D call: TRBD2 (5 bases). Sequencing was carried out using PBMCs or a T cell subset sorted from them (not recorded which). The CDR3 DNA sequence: TGTGCCAGCAGTTTGGGCGAGGGAATTCAGTACTTC. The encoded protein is CASSLGEGIQYF.